Presented here are 21 T cell receptor beta chains from one specimen sequenced in a study of spatial heterogeneity in lung cancer. Time point indicated: sample taken at primary tumor resection. Unsorted whole RNA from tumor, nontumor lung or frozen PBMC underwent sequencing. TCRdb reprocessed the 5' RACE reads via MiXCR and lists one record per CDR3 protein. The table shows about 15,000 distinct CDR3 sequences, with 10% to 11% occurring only once. The sequencing here drew on PBMCs, taken at surgery. These receptors came from a female donor with early-stage non-small cell lung cancer.

This clonotype was recorded a few times. The rearrangement links TRBV11-2 to TRBJ2-7, with TRBD1 matching 9 bases. The germline V gene has CDR1 SGHAT and CDR2 FQNNGV. CDR3 length: 19 residues. Trimming at V came to 5 bases and at J to 0 bases, leaving 17 bases not matched to a gene. DNA for the CDR3: TGTGCCAGCAGCACACAAAAAACAGGGGGCTCACACAGCTCCTACGAGCAGTACTTC. Translated: CASSTQKTGGSHSSYEQYF.

This clonotype occurred many times. The V gene is TRBV7-8, the J gene TRBJ2-3; 13 nucleotides align to TRBD2. There are 16 residues in the CDR3. After removal of 5 bases from V and 0 bases from J, the junction contained 2 bases not matched to a gene. Germline V gene lookup returns CDR1 SGHVS and CDR2 FQNEAQ. The CDR3, as DNA: TGTGCCAGCAGCGGACTAGCGGGGGTGAGCACAGATACGCAGTATTTT. Translation gives CASSGLAGVSTDTQYF.

In its sample, this clonotype was seen many times. The gene calls are TRBV7-9 and TRBJ2-3, with D perhaps TRBD1 or TRBD2 (6 bases each). Per germline, CDR1 SEHNR and CDR2 FQNEAQ (reference sequence). The CDR3 covers 13 residues. V was pared by 10 bases and J by 9 bases, with 20 bases between. The CDR3 loop reads CAISPGEGGTQYF. In nucleotides, the CDR3 is TGTGCCATCTCCCCAGGGGAAGGAGGGACGCAGTATTTT. Together with reference TRBV7-9 and TRBJ2-3, the CDR3 gives the full variable domain: DTGVSQNPRHKITKRGQNVTFRCDPISEHNRLYWYRQTLGQGPEFLTYFQNEAQLEKSRLLSDRFSAERPKGSFSTLEIQRTEQGDSAMYLCAISPGEGGTQYFGPGTRLTVL.

This clonotype has ten or more counts. The DNA of the CDR3 is TGCAGTGCTAGACTAGGACTAGCGGCTTTTAACAATGAGCAGTTCTTC. Translation gives CSARLGLAAFNNEQFF. The rearrangement links TRBV20-1 to TRBJ2-1; the match to TRBD2 covers 10 bases. Germline V gene lookup returns CDR1 DFQATT and CDR2 SNEGSKA (reference sequence). The ends lost 2 bases at V and 5 bases at J; junction bases unmatched: 9. The CDR3 is 16 amino acids.

This clonotype has a handful of counts. The rearrangement links TRBV11-2 to TRBJ1-2; D ambiguous. Looked up from germline, CDR1 is SGHAT and CDR2 is FQNNGV. V lost 2 bases to trimming and J lost 4 bases, with 8 bases between them. This CDR3 is built from 13 residues. DNA of the CDR3: TGTGCCAGCAGCTTATCGGACGGCTATGGCTACACCTTC. This encodes CASSLSDGYGYTF. Based on the CDR3 plus reference TRBV11-2 and TRBJ1-2, the full variable domain is EAGVAQSPRYKIIEKRQSVAFWCNPISGHATLYWYQQILGQGPKLLIQFQNNGVVDDSQLPKDRFSAERLKGVDSTLKIQPAKLEDSAVYLCASSLSDGYGYTFGSGTRLTVV.

The chain combines TRBV29-1 with TRBJ2-2, with 9 bases matching TRBD2. Trimming cost V 4 bases and J 6 bases; bases outside gene matches: 6. CDR1 and CDR2 (germline): SQVTM, ANQGSEA. The CDR3 has 14 residues. CDR3: CSVASSSGAGELFF. As DNA, the CDR3 is TGCAGCGTTGCGAGCTCTAGCGGGGCCGGGGAGCTGTTTTTT.

The sample holds many counts of this clonotype. The V gene is TRBV7-8, the J gene TRBJ1-1; D uncertain. V lost 2 bases and J lost 2, with 6 bases in between. The CDR3 loop spans 13 amino acids. Per germline, CDR1 SGHVS and CDR2 FQNEAQ. CDR3: CASSLYTNTEAFF. The CDR3 bases are TGTGCCAGCAGCTTATACACCAACACTGAAGCTTTCTTT.

Concerning this clonotype itself: This may stem from a read error, because a much larger clone lies one nucleotide away. V and J are TRBV3-1 and TRBJ2-7; TRBD2 is a possible D gene (5 bases). The CDR3 runs 12 residues. Trimming pared 1 base from V and 6 bases from J, leaving 7 bases between. Germline values: CDR1 LGHDT, CDR2 YNNKEL (reference sequence). The CDR3 loop reads CASSQVRGEQYF. CDR3 nucleotides: TGTGCCAGCAGCCAAGTCCGGGGCGAGCAGTACTTC.

This clonotype ranks as medium-sized. This rearrangement joins TRBV29-1 to TRBJ2-1; D gene ambiguous. V was cut by 2 bases and J by 6 bases, with 14 bases left in between. CDR1 and CDR2 (germline): SQVTM, ANQGSEA. The length of the CDR3 is 14 residues. The CDR3 reads CSVEFARAANEQFF. CDR3 DNA: TGCAGCGTTGAATTTGCCCGCGCGGCCAATGAGCAGTTCTTC.

By frequency in the sample, this clonotype is medium-sized. The chain has TRBV7-9 and TRBJ2-7; D is uncertain. The CDR3 totals 12 residues. The V and J ends lost 5 bases and 0 bases respectively, with 5 bases between them. Germline values: CDR1 SEHNR, CDR2 FQNEAQ (reference sequence). The DNA of the CDR3 is TGTGCCAGCAGCAGGGTCTCCTACGAGCAGTACTTC. Translated: CASSRVSYEQYF.

This clonotype was seen many times. The V gene is TRBV12-5, the J gene TRBJ2-5, with 11 bases fitting TRBD2. J lost 5 bases, V lost 2 bases, and 16 bases had no gene match. The CDR3 covers 19 residues. CDR1 LGHNT and CDR2 FRNRAP come from the germline V gene. The CDR3 region is CASGLPQGIAGGPRETQYF. Written as DNA, the CDR3 is TGTGCTAGTGGTTTGCCCCAGGGTATAGCGGGGGGGCCTCGGGAGACCCAGTACTTC.

This clonotype was counted many times. The rearrangement links TRBV3-1 to TRBJ2-1; the D is unclear. The CDR3 has 14 amino acids. Trimming left V 0 bases short and J 5 bases short, with 8 bases between. CDR1 is LGHDT, CDR2 YNNKEL, per germline (reference sequence). This CDR3 is CASSQDRRDNEQFF. In DNA, the CDR3 is TGTGCCAGCAGCCAAGATCGGAGAGACAATGAGCAGTTCTTC.

The chain combines TRBV19 with TRBJ2-1; TRBD2 matches 9 bases. V gave up 6 bases and J gave up 10 bases; unmatched junction bases: 7. The germline gives CDR1 LNHDA, CDR2 SQIVND (reference sequence). CDR3 size: 13 residues. CDR3 coding DNA: TGTGCCAGTAGACTAGCGGGTACTTGGGAGCAGTTCTTC. Translation: CASRLAGTWEQFF.

There are many counts of this clonotype. The rearrangement links TRBV9 to TRBJ2-2, with 7 bases aligning to TRBD2. V lost 0 bases and J lost 0; bases outside the gene matches: 5. Germline-derived CDR1 and CDR2 are SGDLS and YYNGEE. The CDR3 runs 17 residues. This chain's CDR3 is CASSVENGLANTGELFF. The CDR3 region has the DNA TGTGCCAGCAGCGTAGAGAATGGACTAGCGAACACCGGGGAGCTGTTTTTT. The variable domain in full, completed from reference TRBV9 and TRBJ2-2, reads DSGVTQTPKHLITATGQRVTLRCSPRSGDLSVYWYQQSLDQGLQFLIQYYNGEERAKGNILERFSAQQFPDLHSELNLSSLELGDSALYFCASSVENGLANTGELFFGEGSRLTVL.

This clonotype was seen at least ten times. J is TRBJ1-1 and V is TRBV6-1; 7 bases are shared with TRBD1. The CDR3 spans 15 residues. The V and J ends lost 5 bases and 0 bases, in that order; junction bases with no gene match: 6. The germline gives CDR1 MNHNS, CDR2 SASEGT. CDR3 amino acids: CASSPQTGLNTEAFF. The CDR3 DNA follows: TGTGCCAGCAGTCCTCAGACAGGGTTGAACACTGAAGCTTTCTTT.

By sample share, this clonotype is medium-sized. The CDR3 spells CASSRAGGQYEQYF. CDR3 DNA sequence: TGTGCCAGCAGCAGGGCAGGGGGCCAGTACGAGCAGTACTTC. The gene calls are TRBV12-3 or TRBV12-4 and TRBJ2-7; 8 bases are shared with TRBD1. The V and J ends lost 6 bases and 4 bases, in that order; junction bases with no gene match: 8. The CDR3 sequence is 14 residues long.

The sample holds many counts of this clonotype. This sequence joins TRBV3-1 and TRBJ1-5; D might be TRBD1 (5 bases). CDR3 length: 13 amino acids. Trimming removed 0 bases at V and 9 bases at J, with 9 bases between. Germline CDR1 and CDR2: LGHDT and YNNKEL (reference sequence). The CDR3 reads CASSQDLGGPQHF. The CDR3 nucleotides read TGTGCCAGCAGCCAAGATTTGGGGGGGCCCCAGCATTTT.

The genes are TRBV11-2 and TRBJ1-4; D is undetermined. Germline CDR1 reads SGHAT; CDR2 reads FQNNGV. V gave up 5 bases and J gave up 4 bases, with 17 bases separating them. The CDR3 is made up of 16 amino acids. The CDR3 DNA reads TGTGCCAGCAGCCCGAACTCGGGGAAACTTAATGAAAAACTGTTTTTT. Protein sequence: CASSPNSGKLNEKLFF.

At least ten counts were recorded for this clonotype. The chain carries TRBV7-9 and TRBJ2-5; 12 bases map to TRBD2. The CDR3 loop spans 15 amino acids. Losses at the gene ends were 7 bases for V and 2 bases for J; bases not matched to a gene: 5. Germline CDR1 SEHNR, CDR2 FQNEAQ (reference sequence). The CDR3 here is CASTRTSGAQETQYF. The CDR3 DNA reads as TGTGCCAGCACCAGGACTAGCGGGGCGCAAGAGACCCAGTACTTC. The complete variable domain, with remaining parts taken from reference TRBV7-9 and TRBJ2-5, reads DTGVSQNPRHKITKRGQNVTFRCDPISEHNRLYWYRQTLGQGPEFLTYFQNEAQLEKSRLLSDRFSAERPKGSFSTLEIQRTEQGDSAMYLCASTRTSGAQETQYFGPGTRLLVL.

In its sample, this clonotype was seen many times. This rearrangement joins TRBV5-1 to TRBJ1-6; D is perhaps TRBD1 (6 bases). Trimming pared 4 bases from V and 7 bases from J, leaving 12 bases between. Germline values: CDR1 SGHRS, CDR2 YFSETQ. CDR3 length: 14 amino acids. The CDR3: CASSQQGRNSPLHF. The CDR3 DNA follows: TGCGCCAGCAGCCAACAGGGTAGAAATTCACCCCTCCACTTT.

This clonotype was seen repeatedly, ten times or more. The genes are TRBV6-1 and TRBJ2-3; 8 bases line up with TRBD2. The CDR3 is made up of 15 amino acids. V shed 6 bases and J 2 bases; nucleotides not matched to a gene: 7. In germline, CDR1 is MNHNS, CDR2 SASEGT. For the CDR3, the DNA is TGTGCCAGCAGCCTTACTAGCGGCCTCACAGATACGCAGTATTTT. It encodes CASSLTSGLTDTQYF.